This T cell receptor beta chain was retrieved from a study of identifying expanded T cells in peripheral blood. General study points: Variance in clone template counts between approximately two-week samples significantly increased with total template count across all healthy donors.

Sequencing used immunoSEQ multiplex PCR; TCRdb keeps in-frame clones, though not all of them. The sample includes about 110,000 clones, around 89% seen only once; the top ten take roughly 17%. This CDR3 region has 12 residues. V was clipped by 6 bases and J by 12 bases, with 14 bases between them. Germline-derived CDR1 and CDR2 are MDHEN and SYDVKM. Note on this clone: Its matching antigen is unknown.

The chain recombines TRBV28 with TRBJ1-4; a possible D gene is TRBD1 (5 bases). The TCR was taken from a person between 18 and 75 years old in good health. Sequenced sample: blood. CDR3: CASRAGVLELFF. Written as DNA, the CDR3 is TGTGCCAGCAGGGCGGGGGTTCTGGAACTGTTTTTT.